The text below deals with one TCR beta chain. What it binds is not known. V shed 6 bases and J shed 13 bases, with 16 bases lying between them. CDR3 size: 13 residues. TCRdb's table, derived via immunoSEQ multiplex PCR, lists solely in-frame clones and lacks some. The table records 170,000 or so clones, 85% to 90% of them present only once. The record originates from a study of T cell responses to AZD1222 COVID-19 vaccine. Notes on the study in general: At baseline, seropositivity was found in only six or seven AZD1222 recipients. Sampled repertoires all dated from after the peak T cell response. Spike-specific TCR breadth rose after two AZD1222 doses, and depth rose as well.

This receptor was taken from an adult who received the AZD1222 COVID-19 vaccine. The sample in question was peripheral blood, obtained 28 days after the second AZD1222 dose. The genes are TRBV12-3 or TRBV12-4 and TRBJ1-6; D is possibly TRBD1 (5 bases). The CDR3 nucleotides read TGTGCCAGCAGGTGGGGCACAACCGCCCCCCTCCACTTT. This codes for CASRWGTTAPLHF.